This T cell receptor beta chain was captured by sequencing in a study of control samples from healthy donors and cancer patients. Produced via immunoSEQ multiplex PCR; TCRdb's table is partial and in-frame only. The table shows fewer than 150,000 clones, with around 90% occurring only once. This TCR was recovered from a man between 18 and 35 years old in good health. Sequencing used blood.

Here the CDR3 reads CAWNRGGSEPQHF. CDR3 in DNA: TGTGCCTGGAATCGGGGGGGATCAGAGCCCCAGCATTTT. The chain uses TRBV30 and TRBJ1-5, with D possibly matching TRBD1 (5 bases). Germline V gene data show CDR1 as GTSNPN and CDR2 as SVGIG (reference sequence). The CDR3 sequence is 13 residues long. V shed 4 bases and J shed 8 bases, with 15 bases lying between them.